A selection of T cell receptor beta chains follows, all from one sample in a study of cytomegalovirus exposure and HLA in healthy donors. Assay used: immunoSEQ multiplex PCR; TCRdb lists only in-frame clones, some missing. The table records about 120,000 clones, 70% to 90% of them present only once. Sequences were obtained from PBMCs. Receptors were obtained from a man between 18 and 29 years old in good health and CMV-seropositive. The CDR3 runs from the conserved cysteine through the conserved F or W. A D gene is named only where the DNA matches it firmly.

length	V	J	D	CDR3
15	TRBV6-5	TRBJ1-6	NA	CASRSARGYNSPLHF
13	TRBV4-1	TRBJ2-7	NA	CASSQGQGTKRYF
14	TRBV7-8	TRBJ1-6	TRBD1	CASSLGQRNSPLHF
13	TRBV5-1	TRBJ2-7	TRBD2	CASSPSGGYEQYF
16	TRBV29-1	TRBJ2-7	NA	CSVENRLGSGLYEQYF
16	TRBV11-2	TRBJ2-1	NA	CASSWQTGRPYNEQFF
14	TRBV19	TRBJ2-1	TRBD2	CASSPSGGGIEQFF
13	TRBV5-6	TRBJ2-3	NA	CASSFFSTDTQYF
15	TRBV9	TRBJ1-4	NA	CASSVVGGVNEKLFF
15	TRBV7-6	TRBJ2-1	TRBD2	CASSLEGTTHNEQFF
15	TRBV15	TRBJ2-5	NA	CATSRDAGQQETQYF